Each of the 26 T cell receptor beta chains below was sequenced from the same sample in a study of T cell responses to AZD1222 COVID-19 vaccine. Sequencing was performed with immunoSEQ multiplex PCR; in TCRdb, only in-frame clones are kept and a portion is missing. This table has some 190,000 clones, approximately 92% appearing once. The sequenced sample was peripheral blood, obtained on day 0 of AZD1222 vaccination. The receptor set was obtained from an adult in good health.

V gene TRBV7-8 combines with J gene TRBJ2-7; D is unresolved. Trimming stripped 1 base from V and 3 bases from J, with 7 bases between. CDR1 is SGHVS and CDR2 is FQNEAQ in the germline V gene. There are 13 residues in the CDR3. The CDR3 nucleotides read TGTGCCAGCAGCTTAGTAACGAACTACGAGCAGTACTTC. Translation gives CASSLVTNYEQYF. Full variable domain (missing parts from reference TRBV7-8 and TRBJ2-7): GAGVSQSPRYKVAKRGQDVALRCDPISGHVSLFWYQQALGQGPEFLTYFQNEAQLDKSGLPSDRFFAERPEGSVSTLKIQRTQQEDSAVYLCASSLVTNYEQYFGPGTRLTVT.

The chain uses TRBV10-3 and TRBJ1-6; D may be TRBD1 (6 bases). Trimming stripped 6 bases from V and 8 bases from J, with 14 bases between. Germline V gives CDR1 ENHRY, CDR2 SYGVKD. The CDR3 loop spans 14 amino acids. CDR3 sequence (DNA): TGTGCCATCAGCCCCACAGGGAGAGATTCACCCCTCCACTTT. It yields the protein CAISPTGRDSPLHF.

The chain joins TRBV11-2 to TRBJ1-1, with D uncertain. The CDR3 runs to 11 residues. Germline V gene data show CDR1 as SGHAT and CDR2 as FQNNGV. V gave up 3 bases and J gave up 4 bases, with 3 bases separating them. This chain's CDR3 is CASSFTTEAFF. The CDR3 coding sequence is TGTGCCAGCAGCTTTACCACTGAAGCTTTCTTT.

The chain combines TRBV5-1 with TRBJ2-1; 7 bases map to TRBD2. Per germline, CDR1 SGHRS and CDR2 YFSETQ. This CDR3 spans 15 amino acids. The trim removed 4 bases at V and 0 bases at J, leaving 4 bases unmatched. Here the CDR3 DNA reads TGCGCCAGCAGCCCCGGGGGGAGCTCCTACAATGAGCAGTTCTTC. It yields the protein CASSPGGSSYNEQFF.

This clone was detected once. This chain connects TRBV9 to TRBJ1-1; the match to TRBD1 covers 7 bases. The CDR3 runs 15 residues. CDR1 is SGDLS, CDR2 YYNGEE, per germline. Losses at the gene ends were 0 bases for V and 1 base for J; bases not matched to a gene: 3. The CDR3 DNA reads TGTGCCAGCAGCGTAGGAGGGACAGCGAACACTGAAGCTTTCTTT. It encodes CASSVGGTANTEAFF.

V usage is TRBV7-2 and J usage is TRBJ1-1; D uncertain. V lost 5 bases and J 0 bases, leaving 7 bases between the germline ends. The germline gives CDR1 SGHTA, CDR2 FQGNSA. This CDR3 spans 13 amino acids. This CDR3 reads CASSPHLNTEAFF. The CDR3, as DNA: TGTGCCAGCAGCCCACACCTGAACACTGAAGCTTTCTTT. Drawing the rest from reference TRBV7-2 and TRBJ1-1, the complete variable domain is GAGVSQSPSNKVTEKGKDVELRCDPISGHTALYWYRQSLGQGLEFLIYFQGNSAPDKSGLPSDRFSAERTGGSVSTLTIQRTQQEDSAVYLCASSPHLNTEAFFGQGTRLTVV.

The V call is TRBV5-1, the J call TRBJ2-5; D is possibly TRBD2 (7 bases). CDR3 length: 16 residues. Trimming took 0 bases from V and 2 from J, leaving 14 bases between them. Germline V gene data show CDR1 as SGHRS and CDR2 as YFSETQ. The CDR3 spells CASSLVGGPGQETQYF. The CDR3 DNA follows: TGCGCCAGCAGCTTGGTGGGGGGGCCAGGGCAAGAGACCCAGTACTTC.

The chain uses TRBV9 and TRBJ2-7, with D perhaps TRBD1 or TRBD2 (7 bases each). The V end was cut by 4 bases, the J end by 0 bases, with 20 bases between. The germline V gene encodes CDR1 SGDLS and CDR2 YYNGEE. This CDR3 contains 17 residues. DNA of the CDR3: TGTGCCAGCAGCCCCCCTCAGGGGGGGAGGAGCTCCTACGAGCAGTACTTC. As protein: CASSPPQGGRSSYEQYF.

J is TRBJ1-2 and V is TRBV7-9, with a tentative D call TRBD1 (5 bases). CDR1 is SEHNR and CDR2 is FQNEAQ in the germline V gene (reference sequence). The CDR3 length is 12 residues. Trimming removed 4 bases at V and 6 bases at J, with 9 bases between. The CDR3 DNA sequence: TGTGCCAGCAGCTGGACATCAGATGGCTACACCTTC. Its translation: CASSWTSDGYTF.

This chain uses TRBV14 with TRBJ2-3; no firm D call. Germline V CDR1 and CDR2: SGHDN, FVKESK. The V and J ends lost 3 bases and 3 bases respectively, with 7 bases between them. This CDR3 has 13 residues. The chain's CDR3 is CASSQAPTDTQYF. The CDR3 bases are TGTGCCAGCAGCCAGGCACCGACAGATACGCAGTATTTT.

Here the CDR3 DNA reads TGTGCCAGCAGAAGTAGGGGGATTGGGGGAAGCAATCAGCCCCAGCATTTT. Encoded protein: CASRSRGIGGSNQPQHF. V usage is TRBV3-1 (or the pseudogene TRBV3-2) and J usage is TRBJ1-5; TRBD1 might be the D (6 bases). This CDR3 contains 17 residues. Trimming left V 6 bases short and J 1 base short, with 19 bases between. Germline V gene lookup returns CDR1 LGHDT and CDR2 YNNKEL (reference sequence).

The chain carries TRBV9 and TRBJ2-2; D gene ambiguous. Per the germline V gene, CDR1 is SGDLS and CDR2 is YYNGEE. The CDR3 spans 10 residues. V shed 8 bases and J shed 6 bases, with 5 bases lying between them. The CDR3 loop reads CARPPGELFF. CDR3 sequence (DNA): TGTGCCAGGCCCCCCGGGGAGCTGTTTTTT.

A word on this clone: The sample has other DNA sequences that encode this CDR3 too. Here the CDR3 DNA reads TGTGCCAGCAGTCCCCGGACAGGGTCCTACGAGCAGTACTTC. Amino acid sequence: CASSPRTGSYEQYF. The genes are TRBV27 and TRBJ2-7; 8 bases align to TRBD1. The CDR3 contains 14 residues. V lost 5 bases, J lost 1 base, and 4 bases stayed unmatched. The germline gives CDR1 MNHEY, CDR2 SMNVEV (reference sequence).

The chain combines TRBV7-2 with TRBJ2-3, with no clear D. CDR3 length: 15 amino acids. V was pared by 1 base and J by 6 bases, with 14 bases between. Germline V lookup: CDR1 SGHTA, CDR2 FQGNSA. The CDR3 protein is CASSLVGDRADTQYF. The CDR3 bases are TGTGCCAGCAGCTTAGTCGGCGACCGAGCGGATACGCAGTATTTT.

This clone was seen a single time. The chain links TRBV19 to TRBJ1-5; D ambiguous. The germline V gene has CDR1 LNHDA and CDR2 SQIVND (reference sequence). The CDR3 loop spans 13 amino acids. V lost 3 bases and J lost 5, with 8 bases in between. CDR3 in amino acids: CASSILDDQPQHF. The CDR3 DNA is TGTGCCAGTAGTATCCTCGACGATCAGCCCCAGCATTTT.

V usage is TRBV7-9 and J usage is TRBJ1-5, with 7 bases that match TRBD1. The length of the CDR3 is 13 residues. Trimming cost V 3 bases and J 5 bases; bases outside gene matches: 1. Germline CDR1 reads SEHNR; CDR2 reads FQNEAQ (reference sequence). In DNA form, the CDR3 reads TGTGCCAGCAGCTTCCAGGGGGATCAGCCCCAGCATTTT. Translated: CASSFQGDQPQHF.

This rearrangement joins TRBV5-1 to TRBJ2-5; the match to TRBD2 covers 7 bases. This CDR3 has 14 amino acids. V lost 5 bases and J lost 5; bases outside the gene matches: 9. The germline gives CDR1 SGHRS, CDR2 YFSETQ. The CDR3 is CASSGGRESETQYF. CDR3 nucleotides: TGCGCCAGCAGTGGGGGGAGGGAATCGGAGACCCAGTACTTC. The full variable domain, with the rest looked up from reference TRBV5-1 and TRBJ2-5, is KAGVTQTPRYLIKTRGQQVTLSCSPISGHRSVSWYQQTPGQGLQFLFEYFSETQRNKGNFPGRFSGRQFSNSRSEMNVSTLELGDSALYLCASSGGRESETQYFGPGTRLLVL.

V and J are TRBV28 and TRBJ1-2; TRBD1 is a possible D gene (6 bases). Germline loops: CDR1 MDHEN, CDR2 SYDVKM. The germline V and J ends were trimmed by 2 bases and 2 bases, with 6 bases remaining between them. The CDR3 spans 13 residues. The CDR3 sequence: CASSLGQNYGYTF. In nucleotides, the CDR3 is TGTGCCAGCAGTTTAGGACAGAACTATGGCTACACCTTC.

Details on this clone: Different DNA sequences within this sample yield the same CDR3. The CDR3 coding sequence is TGTGCCAGCAGTTACAGTAGCTCTGGAAACACCATATATTTT. Its protein product is CASSYSSSGNTIYF. J is TRBJ1-3 and V is TRBV6-5, with D uncertain. Germline lookup yields CDR1 MNHEY and CDR2 SVGAGI. V lost 2 bases and J lost 0, with 5 bases in between. The CDR3 sequence is 14 residues long.

In the case of this clone: The sample carries other DNA sequences with the same CDR3. The chain combines TRBV19 with TRBJ1-1; D possibly corresponds to TRBD1 (6 bases). The germline V and J ends were trimmed by 1 base and 4 bases, with 13 bases remaining between them. The CDR3 loop spans 15 amino acids. Germline V CDR1 and CDR2: LNHDA, SQIVND (reference sequence). As DNA, the CDR3 is TGTGCCAGTAGTATAGTCCCAGGGGAGGGCACTGAAGCTTTCTTT. This sequence encodes CASSIVPGEGTEAFF.

CDR3 nucleotides: TGTGCCAGCAGTTTGGGACAGGGAAGTAACGAGCAGTACTTC. Its translation: CASSLGQGSNEQYF. The chain joins TRBV28 to TRBJ2-7; 9 bases are a match to TRBD1. This CDR3 region has 14 residues. V shed 3 bases, J shed 5 bases, and the junction held 5 bases outside the gene matches. The germline V gene has CDR1 MDHEN and CDR2 SYDVKM.

V and J are TRBV19 and TRBJ1-1; tentative D call: TRBD1 (6 bases). Germline CDR1 is LNHDA and CDR2 is SQIVND (reference sequence). This CDR3 is 15 amino acids long. V was trimmed by 3 bases and J by 0 bases, leaving 11 bases between them. The CDR3 sequence: CASSIGGRMNTEAFF. CDR3 coding DNA: TGTGCCAGTAGTATTGGGGGCAGGATGAACACTGAAGCTTTCTTT.

The J gene is TRBJ1-4, the V gene TRBV7-6; D not certain. There are 16 residues in the CDR3. The ends were cut back, 1 base at V and 5 bases at J, with 14 bases in the middle. Germline CDR1 and CDR2: SGHVS and FNYEAQ. The CDR3 coding sequence is TGTGCCAGCAGCTTAGTGGCACTCACTGGGAATGAAAAACTGTTTTTT. It yields the protein CASSLVALTGNEKLFF.

The chain combines TRBV5-8 with TRBJ2-1, with D tentatively TRBD1 (6 bases). The CDR3 has 15 residues. V shed 1 base and J shed 3 bases, with 11 bases lying between them. Germline V gene data show CDR1 as SGHTS and CDR2 as YDEGEE. The CDR3 region is CASSLKRGIYNEQFF. The CDR3, as DNA: TGTGCCAGCAGCTTGAAGAGGGGGATCTACAATGAGCAGTTCTTC.

The chain joins TRBV20-1 to TRBJ2-7; D remains unclear. The germline V and J ends were trimmed by 2 bases and 2 bases, with 4 bases remaining between them. The CDR3 is 11 residues long. Germline values: CDR1 DFQATT, CDR2 SNEGSKA (reference sequence). In nucleotides, the CDR3 is TGCAGTGCTAGATCGACCTACGAGCAGTACTTC. This encodes CSARSTYEQYF.

This chain links TRBV5-6 with TRBJ1-1, with 9 bases matching TRBD1. CDR3 length equals 17 residues. J gave up 3 bases and V 0 bases, and 9 bases lay outside the gene matches. Germline V gene sequence: CDR1 SGHDT, CDR2 YYEEEE. This CDR3 is CASSLEVGQGRDTEAFF. CDR3 sequence (DNA): TGTGCCAGCAGCTTGGAGGTGGGACAGGGTCGGGACACTGAAGCTTTCTTT.